This TCR beta chain was observed in a study of CD8+CD57+ T cells in acquired aplastic anemia. As for the study in general: Sorting CD4+ and CD8+ cells gave DNA averaging about 3.2 ug. Healthy donor sequencing depth: approximately 9.9 million CD4+, approximately 12 million CD8+ reads.

TCR beta VDJ and CDR3 profiles were obtained from a genomic DNA template. TCRdb itself ran the reads through MiXCR, one entry per CDR3 protein. The profile shows fewer than 250,000 distinct CDR3 sequences, less than 70% of them singletons. Study observations and caveats: The number of CD8+ CDR3 sequences shared by patients and controls was fewer than 35. CD8+ Simpson's diversity in patients was not significantly different from that in controls.

This clonotype was seen ten or more times. The target antigen is unknown. Trimming took off 0 bases at V and 4 bases at J, with 13 bases between the two ends. Germline values: CDR1 SGDLS, CDR2 YYNGEE. The CDR3 runs 15 residues. V is TRBV9 and J is TRBJ1-2, with D uncertain. This clonotype was obtained from a human donor in good health, serving as a control. The sample consisted of sorted CD4+, CD8+, or CD8+CD57+ T cells (not recorded which) from PBMCs. This CDR3 reads CASSVATSLSYGYTF. The CDR3 DNA sequence: TGTGCCAGCAGCGTAGCGACAAGTCTCTCCTATGGCTACACCTTC.